These 15 T cell receptor beta chains share one sample of origin, sequenced in a study of metastatic and nonmetastatic thyroid tumors. The entire patient cohort was treatment-naive prior to thyroid surgery. TCRdb reassembled clones from the PCR reads with MiXCR. The profile shows 5,500 to 8,500 clones, roughly 29% of them singletons. Sequenced: adjacent normal tissue. These TCRs come from a female donor with papillary thyroid cancer or a benign thyroid nodule (not recorded which). Some clones in this sample may be carry-over from other donors' samples.

The chain is built from TRBV9 and TRBJ2-7; TRBD2 might be the D (5 bases). With 4 bases removed from V and 1 base from J, the gap between germline ends came to 9 bases. Germline CDR1 reads SGDLS; CDR2 reads YYNGEE. The CDR3 has 13 amino acids. The CDR3 reads CASSPTISYEQYF. The CDR3 DNA reads TGTGCCAGCAGCCCGACTATTTCCTACGAGCAGTACTTC.

V gene TRBV20-1 combines with J gene TRBJ2-5, with TRBD2 matching over 14 bases. Losses at the gene ends were 4 bases for V and 5 bases for J; bases not matched to a gene: 15. Germline CDR1 DFQATT, CDR2 SNEGSKA (reference sequence). The CDR3 runs to 18 residues. This CDR3 is CSATTGLAGVVDSETQYF. CDR3 nucleotide sequence: TGCAGTGCTACTACGGGACTAGCGGGAGTTGTCGACTCGGAGACCCAGTACTTC.

This clone was seen ten or more times. The V gene is TRBV6-1, the J gene TRBJ2-7, with 10 bases identical to TRBD2. The junction had 5 bases not matched to a gene; V was cut back by 7 bases and J by 5 bases. Germline CDR1 and CDR2: MNHNS and SASEGT. CDR3 length: 13 amino acids. The DNA for the CDR3 is TGTGCCAGCAAGGCTAGCGGGAGTGACGAGCAGTACTTC. Amino acids: CASKASGSDEQYF.

This chain uses TRBV27 with TRBJ1-6; D is possibly TRBD1 (6 bases). Germline CDR1 MNHEY, CDR2 SMNVEV (reference sequence). The CDR3 length is 14 residues. Trimming cost V 5 bases and J 10 bases, with 15 bases left between them. The CDR3 region has the DNA TGTGCCAGCAGTCCCGAGGGGGGGCGCTCACCCCTCCACTTT. Translating it yields CASSPEGGRSPLHF.

The chain is built from TRBV11-2 and TRBJ2-2; D gene ambiguous. This CDR3 comprises 16 residues. Germline CDR1 SGHAT, CDR2 FQNNGV. Between the trimmed V and J ends, which lost 1 base and 6 bases, there was a span of 15 bases. This CDR3 is CASSLGVGWTAGELFF. CDR3 sequence (DNA): TGTGCCAGCAGCTTAGGGGTGGGGTGGACGGCCGGGGAGCTGTTTTTT.

The rearrangement joins TRBV6-4 to TRBJ2-2; TRBD1 matches 10 bases. Germline V gene data show CDR1 as MRHNA and CDR2 as SNTAGT. With 3 bases clipped from V and 6 bases from J, the junction kept 1 base outside the gene matches. The CDR3 has 14 amino acids. As DNA, the CDR3 is TGTGCCAGCAGTGAGGGGACAGGGGCCGGGGAGCTGTTTTTT. Translating it yields CASSEGTGAGELFF.

This clone was detected only once. The chain carries TRBV20-1 and TRBJ1-5; D not certain. Trimming left V 5 bases short and J 0 bases short, with 8 bases between. The CDR3 spans 13 residues. Germline assignment: CDR1 DFQATT and CDR2 SNEGSKA (reference sequence). Here the CDR3 DNA reads TGCAGTGCTCGGGAATATAGCAATCAGCCCCAGCATTTT. This codes for CSAREYSNQPQHF.

The V gene is TRBV5-1, the J gene TRBJ2-7; a possible D gene is TRBD2 (5 bases). Per germline, CDR1 SGHRS and CDR2 YFSETQ. V lost 0 bases, J lost 2 bases, and 12 bases lay in between. The CDR3 is made up of 15 amino acids. CDR3 in amino acids: CASSLEGFGTYEQYF. CDR3 sequence (DNA): TGCGCCAGCAGCTTGGAAGGGTTCGGGACCTACGAGCAGTACTTC.

The chain uses TRBV28 and TRBJ2-7; D perhaps matches TRBD1 (5 bases). From germline, CDR1 is MDHEN and CDR2 SYDVKM. The CDR3 is made up of 12 amino acids. Between the trimmed V and J ends, which lost 6 bases and 4 bases, there was a span of 10 bases. This CDR3 reads CASRLTVYEQYF. The CDR3 DNA follows: TGTGCCAGCAGGCTGACAGTTTACGAGCAGTACTTC.

By share of the sample, this clone is large (0.1 to 1%). The chain links TRBV28 to TRBJ1-6; a weak D match, TRBD1 (5 bases). V was cut by 7 bases and J by 7 bases, with 17 bases left in between. Looked up from germline, CDR1 is MDHEN and CDR2 is SYDVKM. CDR3 length equals 15 residues. CDR3 in amino acids: CASTLQASWNSPLHF. The CDR3 region has the DNA TGTGCCAGCACCCTACAGGCCTCCTGGAATTCACCCCTCCACTTT.

This chain connects TRBV7-1 to TRBJ2-3, with 7 bases that match TRBD2. TRBV7-1 is flagged as an ORF with uncertain function. The ends lost 7 bases at V and 3 bases at J; junction bases unmatched: 22. The CDR3 is made up of 19 amino acids. CDR3 protein: CASTSYPRGFGLVTDTQYF. CDR3 coding DNA: TGTGCCAGCACCTCTTACCCCCGGGGGTTCGGACTAGTTACAGATACGCAGTATTTT.

The chain couples TRBV5-8 to TRBJ1-1; D ambiguous. The CDR3 extends over 12 amino acids. Trimming took 4 bases from V and 12 from J, leaving 16 bases between them. Germline assignment: CDR1 SGHTS and CDR2 YDEGEE. The CDR3 DNA reads TGTGCCAGCAGCCCTAGTAGGTGGGTAACTTTCTTT. Translation: CASSPSRWVTFF.

This clone has at least ten counts. The sample contains more than one DNA sequence encoding this CDR3. The chain carries TRBV20-1 and TRBJ2-6; 8 bases agree with TRBD2. Looked up from germline, CDR1 is DFQATT and CDR2 is SNEGSKA (reference sequence). This CDR3 is built from 14 residues. V trimming: 8 bases; J trimming: 7 bases; junction bases outside the gene matches: 10. CDR3 sequence reads: CSLGGAGGANVLTF. DNA of the CDR3: TGCAGTTTAGGCGGGGCGGGGGGTGCCAACGTCCTGACTTTC.

V usage is TRBV12-3 or TRBV12-4 and J usage is TRBJ2-7, with D possibly being TRBD1 (7 bases). The CDR3 covers 15 residues. Trimming took 7 bases from V and 0 from J, leaving 16 bases between them. The CDR3 bases are TGTGCCAGCAAAAAGGAGGGGGCAGGCTCCTACGAGCAGTACTTC. Translated, it gives CASKKEGAGSYEQYF.

This clone is classed as medium-sized. This chain connects TRBV9 to TRBJ2-7; TRBD1 matches 9 bases. The junction had 5 bases not matched to a gene; V was cut back by 3 bases and J by 4 bases. Germline assignment: CDR1 SGDLS and CDR2 YYNGEE. The CDR3 runs to 14 residues. CDR3 protein: CASSEGTGLYEQYF. DNA of the CDR3: TGTGCCAGCAGCGAAGGGACAGGGTTATACGAGCAGTACTTC.